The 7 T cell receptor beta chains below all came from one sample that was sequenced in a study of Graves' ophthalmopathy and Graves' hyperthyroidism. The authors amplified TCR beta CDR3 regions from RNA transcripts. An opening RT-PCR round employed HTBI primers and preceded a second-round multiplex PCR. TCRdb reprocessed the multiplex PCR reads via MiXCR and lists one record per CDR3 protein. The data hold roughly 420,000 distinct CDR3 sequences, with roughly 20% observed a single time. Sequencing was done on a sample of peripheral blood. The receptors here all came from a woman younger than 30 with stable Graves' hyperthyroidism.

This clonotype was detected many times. CDR3 coding DNA: TGTGCCAGCCACAGTGGGACAGGGGGCAAGAGCAATCAGCCCCAGCATTTT. It yields the protein CASHSGTGGKSNQPQHF. The chain joins TRBV12-3 or TRBV12-4 to TRBJ1-5; TRBD1 matches at 12 bases. The CDR3 is 17 residues long. The J segment lost 1 base and the V segment lost 8 bases, leaving 9 bases of the junction unmatched.

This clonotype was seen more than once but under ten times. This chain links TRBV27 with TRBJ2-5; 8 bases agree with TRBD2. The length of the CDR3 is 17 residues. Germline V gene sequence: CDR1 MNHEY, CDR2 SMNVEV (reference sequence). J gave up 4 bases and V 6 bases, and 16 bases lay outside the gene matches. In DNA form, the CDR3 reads TGTGCCAGCAGAGCGACAACCAACGGGGGGGCCGGAGAGACCCAGTACTTC. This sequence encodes CASRATTNGGAGETQYF.

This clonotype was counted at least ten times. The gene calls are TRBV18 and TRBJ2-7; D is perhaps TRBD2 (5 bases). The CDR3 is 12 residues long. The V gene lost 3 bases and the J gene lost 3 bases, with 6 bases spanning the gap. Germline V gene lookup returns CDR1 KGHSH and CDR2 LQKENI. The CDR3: CASSPAGYEQYF. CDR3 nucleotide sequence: TGTGCCAGCTCACCCGCGGGCTACGAGCAGTACTTC.

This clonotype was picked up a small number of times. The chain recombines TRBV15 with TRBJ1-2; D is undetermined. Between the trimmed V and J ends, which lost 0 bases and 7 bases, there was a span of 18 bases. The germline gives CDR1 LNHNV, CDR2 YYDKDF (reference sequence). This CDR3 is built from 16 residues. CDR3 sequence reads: CATSRDPTAAFSGYTF. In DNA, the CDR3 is TGTGCCACCAGCAGAGATCCCACAGCGGCCTTTTCTGGCTACACCTTC.

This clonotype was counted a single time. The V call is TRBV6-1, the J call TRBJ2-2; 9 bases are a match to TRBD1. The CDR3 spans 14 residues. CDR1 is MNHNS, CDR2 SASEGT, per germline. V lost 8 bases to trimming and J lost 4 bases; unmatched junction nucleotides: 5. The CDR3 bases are TGTGCCAGCTATCGACAGGGGGGCACCGGGGAGCTGTTTTTT. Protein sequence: CASYRQGGTGELFF.

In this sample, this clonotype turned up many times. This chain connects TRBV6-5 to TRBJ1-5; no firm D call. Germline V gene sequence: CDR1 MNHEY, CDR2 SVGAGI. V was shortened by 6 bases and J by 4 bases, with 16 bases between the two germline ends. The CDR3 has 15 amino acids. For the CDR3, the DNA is TGTGCCAGCAGGTTACGTAGTCAGACAAATCAGCCCCAGCATTTT. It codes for CASRLRSQTNQPQHF.

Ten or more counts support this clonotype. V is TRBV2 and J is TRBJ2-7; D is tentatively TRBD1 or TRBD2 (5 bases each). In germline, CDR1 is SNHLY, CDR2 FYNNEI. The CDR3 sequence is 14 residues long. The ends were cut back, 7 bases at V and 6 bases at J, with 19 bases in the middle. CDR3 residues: CASKGPRAPPEQYF. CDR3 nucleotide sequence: TGTGCCAGCAAGGGACCAAGGGCCCCCCCCGAGCAGTACTTC.